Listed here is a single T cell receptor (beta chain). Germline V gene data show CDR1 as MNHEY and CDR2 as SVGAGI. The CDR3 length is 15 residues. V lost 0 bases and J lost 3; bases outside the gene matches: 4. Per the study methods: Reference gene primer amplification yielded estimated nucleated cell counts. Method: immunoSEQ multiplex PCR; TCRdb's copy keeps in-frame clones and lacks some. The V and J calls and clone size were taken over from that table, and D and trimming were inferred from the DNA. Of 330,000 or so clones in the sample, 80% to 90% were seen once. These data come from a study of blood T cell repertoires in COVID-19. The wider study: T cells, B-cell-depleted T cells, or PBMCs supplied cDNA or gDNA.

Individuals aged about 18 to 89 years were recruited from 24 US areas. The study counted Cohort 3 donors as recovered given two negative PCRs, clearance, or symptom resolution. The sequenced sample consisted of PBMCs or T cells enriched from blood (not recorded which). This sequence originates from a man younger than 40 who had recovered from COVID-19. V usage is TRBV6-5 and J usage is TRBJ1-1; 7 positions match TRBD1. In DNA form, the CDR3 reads TGTGCCAGCAGTTACTCCGGCGACAGGGACACTGAAGCTTTCTTT. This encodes CASSYSGDRDTEAFF.